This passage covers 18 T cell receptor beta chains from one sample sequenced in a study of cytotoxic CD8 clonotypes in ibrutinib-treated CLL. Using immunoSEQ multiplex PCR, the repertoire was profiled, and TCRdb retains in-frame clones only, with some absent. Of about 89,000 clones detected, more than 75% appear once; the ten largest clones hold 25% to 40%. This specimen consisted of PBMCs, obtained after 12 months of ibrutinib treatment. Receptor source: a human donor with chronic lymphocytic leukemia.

In DNA form, the CDR3 reads TGTGCCAGCAGCGTTCACCTAAGGGGAGATCAGCCCCAGCATTTT. It encodes CASSVHLRGDQPQHF. The genes are TRBV5-6 and TRBJ1-5; D possibly corresponds to TRBD1 (5 bases). The germline CDR1 and CDR2 sequences are SGHDT and YYEEEE. The CDR3 loop spans 15 amino acids. V lost 4 bases and J lost 5, with 16 bases in between.

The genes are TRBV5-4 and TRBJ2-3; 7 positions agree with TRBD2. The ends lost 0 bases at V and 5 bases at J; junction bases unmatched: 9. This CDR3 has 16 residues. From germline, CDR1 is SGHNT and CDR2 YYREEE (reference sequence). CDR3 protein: CASSLGWTRDQDTQYF. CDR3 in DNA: TGTGCCAGCAGCTTGGGGTGGACTAGGGATCAAGATACGCAGTATTTT.

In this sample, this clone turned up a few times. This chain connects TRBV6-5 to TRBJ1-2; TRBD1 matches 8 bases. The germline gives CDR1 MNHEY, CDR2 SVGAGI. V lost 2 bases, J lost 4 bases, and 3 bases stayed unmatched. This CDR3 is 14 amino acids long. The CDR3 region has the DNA TGTGCCAGCAGTTACCGCGGACAGGGCTATGGCTACACCTTC. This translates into CASSYRGQGYGYTF.

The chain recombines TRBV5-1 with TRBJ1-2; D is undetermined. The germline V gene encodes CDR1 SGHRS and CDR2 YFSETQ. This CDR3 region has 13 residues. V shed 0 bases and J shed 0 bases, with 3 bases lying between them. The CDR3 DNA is TGCGCCAGCAGCTTGGAAACTAACTATGGCTACACCTTC. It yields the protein CASSLETNYGYTF.

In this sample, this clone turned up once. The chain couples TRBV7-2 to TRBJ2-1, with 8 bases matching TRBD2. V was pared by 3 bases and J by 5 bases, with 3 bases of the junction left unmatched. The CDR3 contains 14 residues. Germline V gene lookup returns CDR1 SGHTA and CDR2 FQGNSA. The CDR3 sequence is CASSLGGGNNEQFF. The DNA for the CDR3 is TGTGCCAGCAGCTTGGGCGGGGGGAACAATGAGCAGTTCTTC.

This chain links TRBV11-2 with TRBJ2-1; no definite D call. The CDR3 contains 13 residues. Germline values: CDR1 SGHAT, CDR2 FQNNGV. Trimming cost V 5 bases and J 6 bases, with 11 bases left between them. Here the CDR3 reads CASSLTVTNEQFF. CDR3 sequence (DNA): TGTGCCAGCAGCCTAACAGTGACCAATGAGCAGTTCTTC.

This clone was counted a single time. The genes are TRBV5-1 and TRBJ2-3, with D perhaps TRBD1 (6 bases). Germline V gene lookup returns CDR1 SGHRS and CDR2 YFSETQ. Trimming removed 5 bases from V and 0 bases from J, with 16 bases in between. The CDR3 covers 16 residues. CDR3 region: CASSWGLDTSTDTQYF. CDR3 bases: TGCGCCAGCAGTTGGGGGCTTGATACTAGCACAGATACGCAGTATTTT.

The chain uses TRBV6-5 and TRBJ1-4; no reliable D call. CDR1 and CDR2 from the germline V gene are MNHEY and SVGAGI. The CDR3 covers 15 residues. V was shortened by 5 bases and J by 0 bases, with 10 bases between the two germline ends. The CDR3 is CASSGGSATNEKLFF. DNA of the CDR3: TGTGCCAGCAGTGGAGGATCAGCAACTAATGAAAAACTGTTTTTT.

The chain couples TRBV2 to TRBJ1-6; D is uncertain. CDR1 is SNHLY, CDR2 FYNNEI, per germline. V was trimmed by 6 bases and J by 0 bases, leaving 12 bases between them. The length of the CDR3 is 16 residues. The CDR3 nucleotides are TGTGCCAGCAGGCAGGATATAAGCTCCTATAATTCACCCCTCCACTTT. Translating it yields CASRQDISSYNSPLHF. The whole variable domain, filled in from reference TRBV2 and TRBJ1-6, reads EPEVTQTPSHQVTQMGQEVILRCVPISNHLYFYWYRQILGQKVEFLVSFYNNEISEKSEIFDDQFSVERPDGSNFTLKIRSTKLEDSAMYFCASRQDISSYNSPLHFGNGTRLTVT.

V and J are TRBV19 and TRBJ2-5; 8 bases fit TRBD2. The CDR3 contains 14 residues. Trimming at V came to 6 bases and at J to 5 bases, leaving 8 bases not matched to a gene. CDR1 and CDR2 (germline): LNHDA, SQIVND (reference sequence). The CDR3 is CASSLRGARETQYF. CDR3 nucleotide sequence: TGTGCCAGTAGCCTGCGGGGGGCCCGGGAGACCCAGTACTTC.

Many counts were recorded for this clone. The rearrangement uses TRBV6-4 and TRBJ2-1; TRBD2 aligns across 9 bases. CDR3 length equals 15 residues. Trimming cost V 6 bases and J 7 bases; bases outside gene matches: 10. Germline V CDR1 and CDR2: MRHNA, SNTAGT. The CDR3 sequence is CASSTSGGSGNEQFF. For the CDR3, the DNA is TGTGCCAGCAGCACGAGCGGGGGGAGTGGGAATGAGCAGTTCTTC.

CDR3 nucleotide sequence: TGTGCCTGGAGACCCAGCGACCCCGGCTACACCTTC. Encoded protein: CAWRPSDPGYTF. The chain links TRBV30 to TRBJ1-2; D is uncertain. V shed 3 bases and J shed 8 bases, with 13 bases lying between them. The CDR3 covers 12 residues. CDR1 GTSNPN and CDR2 SVGIG come from the germline V gene (reference sequence). Filled out from reference TRBV30 and TRBJ1-2, the complete variable domain reads SQTIHQWPATLVQPVGSPLSLECTVEGTSNPNLYWYRQAAGRGLQLLFYSVGIGQISSEVPQNLSASRPQDRQFILSSKKLLLSDSGFYLCAWRPSDPGYTFGSGTRLTVV.

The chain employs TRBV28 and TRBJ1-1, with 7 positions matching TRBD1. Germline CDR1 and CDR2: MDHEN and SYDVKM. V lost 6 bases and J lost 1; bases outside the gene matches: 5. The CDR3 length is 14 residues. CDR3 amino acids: CASRGGTANTEAFF. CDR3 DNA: TGTGCCAGCAGGGGCGGGACAGCGAACACTGAAGCTTTCTTT.

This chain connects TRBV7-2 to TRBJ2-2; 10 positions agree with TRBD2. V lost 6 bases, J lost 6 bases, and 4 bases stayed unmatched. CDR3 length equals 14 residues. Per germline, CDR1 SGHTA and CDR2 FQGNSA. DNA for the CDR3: TGTGCCAGCAGGGAGCGGGGGGGCGCCGGGGAGCTGTTTTTT. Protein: CASRERGGAGELFF.

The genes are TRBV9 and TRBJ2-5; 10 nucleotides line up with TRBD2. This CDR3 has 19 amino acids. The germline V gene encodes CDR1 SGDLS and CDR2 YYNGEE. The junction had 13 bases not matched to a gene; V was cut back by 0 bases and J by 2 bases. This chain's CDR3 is CASSVAPGGSGGQQETQYF. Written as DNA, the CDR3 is TGTGCCAGCAGCGTAGCCCCCGGGGGTAGCGGGGGGCAACAAGAGACCCAGTACTTC.

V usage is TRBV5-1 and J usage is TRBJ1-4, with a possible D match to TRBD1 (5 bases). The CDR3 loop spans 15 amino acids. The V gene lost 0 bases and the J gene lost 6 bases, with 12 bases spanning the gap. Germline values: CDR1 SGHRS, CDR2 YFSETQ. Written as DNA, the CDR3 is TGCGCCAGCAGCTTGGCGGGACGGAATTATGAAAAACTGTTTTTT. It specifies CASSLAGRNYEKLFF.

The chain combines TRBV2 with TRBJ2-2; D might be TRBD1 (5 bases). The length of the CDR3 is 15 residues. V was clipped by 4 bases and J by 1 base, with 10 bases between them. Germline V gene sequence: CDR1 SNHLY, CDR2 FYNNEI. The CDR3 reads CASSVQGRNTGELFF. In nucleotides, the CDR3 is TGTGCCAGCAGTGTCCAGGGTAGGAACACCGGGGAGCTGTTTTTT.

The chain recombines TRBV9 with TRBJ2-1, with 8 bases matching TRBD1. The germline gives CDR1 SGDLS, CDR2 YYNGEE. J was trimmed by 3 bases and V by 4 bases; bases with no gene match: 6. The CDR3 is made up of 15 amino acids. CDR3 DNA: TGTGCCAGCAGCCAAAGGGACAGGAGCTACAATGAGCAGTTCTTC. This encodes CASSQRDRSYNEQFF.